This T cell receptor beta chain was sequenced for a study of cytomegalovirus exposure and HLA in healthy donors. On the study more broadly: Later, an analysis reported that the roughly 120 validation repertoires had used the same platform as the 550 to 750 first-cohort repertoires.

V gave up 4 bases and J gave up 6 bases; unmatched junction bases: 4. The germline V gene encodes CDR1 SGHRS and CDR2 YFSETQ. The CDR3 has 14 amino acids. This clone was detected once. Its target is not known. Study-wide findings and caveats: According to a later analysis, TCR clusters from the first cohort tended to co-occur in the 120 or so validation repertoires. High sensitivity and specificity were reportedly achieved when the classifier diagnosed cytomegalovirus status.

Sequencing used immunoSEQ multiplex PCR; TCRdb keeps in-frame clones, though not all of them. The data contain roughly 300,000 clones, over 75% of them seen just once; the ten biggest clones take up 0.92%. This sequence was found in a woman aged 18-29 years in good health and CMV-seronegative. The chain carries TRBV5-1 and TRBJ2-7; 13 bases line up with TRBD2. The material sequenced was PBMCs. The CDR3 nucleotides read TGCGCCAGCAGCCCAGGACTAGCGGGAGTCGAGCAGTACTTC. This sequence encodes CASSPGLAGVEQYF.